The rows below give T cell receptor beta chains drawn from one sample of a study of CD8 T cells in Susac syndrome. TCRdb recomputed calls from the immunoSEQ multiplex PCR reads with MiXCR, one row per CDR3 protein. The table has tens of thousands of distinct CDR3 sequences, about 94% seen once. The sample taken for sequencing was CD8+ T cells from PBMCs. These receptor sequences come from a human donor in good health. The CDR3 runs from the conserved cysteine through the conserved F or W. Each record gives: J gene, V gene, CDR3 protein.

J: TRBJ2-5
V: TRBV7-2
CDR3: CASGGAGLAFAQYF

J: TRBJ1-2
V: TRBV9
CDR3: CASSRGSGYTF

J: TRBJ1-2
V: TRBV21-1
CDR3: CASSQRDQPTRSGYTF

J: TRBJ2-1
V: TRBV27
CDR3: CASSLEVADSYNEQFF

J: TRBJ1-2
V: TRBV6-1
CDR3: CASSGQGADGYTF

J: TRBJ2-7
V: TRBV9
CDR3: CASSVGGDEQYF

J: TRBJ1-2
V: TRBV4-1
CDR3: CASSQGPGGNYGYTF

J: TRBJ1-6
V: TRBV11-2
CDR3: CASSWGQGFNSPLHF

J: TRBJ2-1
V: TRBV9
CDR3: CASSRAGEVNEQFF

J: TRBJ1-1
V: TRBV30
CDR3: CAWSAGTGRTEAFF

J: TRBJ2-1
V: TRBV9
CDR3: CASSVEVVRSYNEQFF

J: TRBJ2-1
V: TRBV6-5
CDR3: CASSPARRTVGFF

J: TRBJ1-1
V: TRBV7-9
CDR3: CASSLARRMNTEAFF

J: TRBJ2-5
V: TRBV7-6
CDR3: CASSYGGAERETQYF

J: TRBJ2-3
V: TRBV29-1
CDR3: CSPTTDTQYF

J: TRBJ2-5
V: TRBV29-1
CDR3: CSVAQETQYF

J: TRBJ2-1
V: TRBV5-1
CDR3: CASEGIGYEQFF

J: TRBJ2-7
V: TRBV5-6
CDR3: CASSAGGRYEQYF

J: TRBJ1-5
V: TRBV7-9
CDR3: CASSLDGRDQPQHF

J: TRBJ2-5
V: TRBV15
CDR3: CATSGTLAGGLETQYF

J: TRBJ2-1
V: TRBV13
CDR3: CASQGASEGLSYNEQFF

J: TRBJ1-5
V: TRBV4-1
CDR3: CASSLRDNSNQPQHF

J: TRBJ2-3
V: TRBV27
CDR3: CASYWVGGTDTQYF

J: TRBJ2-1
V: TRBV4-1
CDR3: CASSQFGTINYNEQFF

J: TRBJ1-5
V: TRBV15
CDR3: CATSRGEAGNQPQHF

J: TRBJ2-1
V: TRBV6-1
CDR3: CASTHSYNEQFF

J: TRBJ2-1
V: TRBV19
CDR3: CASFSGSNEQFF

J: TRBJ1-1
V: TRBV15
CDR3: CATSRENVPRAFF

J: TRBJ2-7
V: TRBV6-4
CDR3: CASSAPLVGSYEQYF

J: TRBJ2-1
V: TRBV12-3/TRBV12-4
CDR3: CASSLREGYNEQFF

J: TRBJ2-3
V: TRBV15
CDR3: CATSSPTRGWLDTQYF

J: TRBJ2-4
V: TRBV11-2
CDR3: CASSSARDLRGIQYF

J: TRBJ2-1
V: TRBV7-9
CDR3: CASSFGGRRSSYNEQFF

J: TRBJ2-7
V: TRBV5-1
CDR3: CASSFWGLSDQVNEQYF

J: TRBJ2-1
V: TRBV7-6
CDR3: CASSLGLGYEQFF

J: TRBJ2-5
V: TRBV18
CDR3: CASSPRSAQTLQETQYF

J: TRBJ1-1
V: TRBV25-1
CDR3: CASRETTGFTEAFF

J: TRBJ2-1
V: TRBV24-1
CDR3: CATSRTGNTYNEQFF

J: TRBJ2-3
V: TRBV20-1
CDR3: CSALNQEGSDTQYF

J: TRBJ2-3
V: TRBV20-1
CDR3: CSARDLAGDRSTSTDTQYF

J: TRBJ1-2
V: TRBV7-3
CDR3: CASSLGQGPLYGYTF

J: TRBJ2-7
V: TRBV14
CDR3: CASSGTGKLYEQYF

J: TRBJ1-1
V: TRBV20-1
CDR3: CSARVQGFPEAFF

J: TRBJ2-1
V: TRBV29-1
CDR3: CSVELAFPRDAYNEQFF

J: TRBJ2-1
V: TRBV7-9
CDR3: CASSPSLSYNEQFF

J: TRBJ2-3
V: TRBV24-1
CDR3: CATSDPRDTQYF

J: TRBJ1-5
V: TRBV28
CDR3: CASSWAGEQGADQPQHF

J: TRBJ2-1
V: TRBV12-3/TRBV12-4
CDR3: CASSPGGTGYNEQFF

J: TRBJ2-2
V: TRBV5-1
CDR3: CASSFTGTGGELFF

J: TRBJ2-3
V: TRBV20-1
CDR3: CSRLGVGTDTQYF

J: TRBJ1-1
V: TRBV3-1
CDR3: CASSQGQGFSEAFF

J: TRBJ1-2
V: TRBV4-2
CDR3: CASSQAGTAPYGYTF

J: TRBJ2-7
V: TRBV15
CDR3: CATSRVTGQGNEQYF